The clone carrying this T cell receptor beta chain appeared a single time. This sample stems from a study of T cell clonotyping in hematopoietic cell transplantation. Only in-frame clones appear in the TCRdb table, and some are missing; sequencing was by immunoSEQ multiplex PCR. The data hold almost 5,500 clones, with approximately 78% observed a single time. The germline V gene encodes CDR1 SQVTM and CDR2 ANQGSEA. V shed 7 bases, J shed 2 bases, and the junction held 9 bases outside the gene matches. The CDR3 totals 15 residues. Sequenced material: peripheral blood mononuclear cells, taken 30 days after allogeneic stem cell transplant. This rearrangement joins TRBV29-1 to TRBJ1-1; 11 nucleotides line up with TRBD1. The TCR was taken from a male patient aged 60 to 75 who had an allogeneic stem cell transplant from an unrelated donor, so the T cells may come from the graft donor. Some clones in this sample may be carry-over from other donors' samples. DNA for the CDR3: TGCAGCGGCACGGGACAGGGGGGGACAAACACTGAAGCTTTCTTT. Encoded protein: CSGTGQGGTNTEAFF.